This TCR beta chain is drawn from a study of T cells after yellow fever vaccination. This clonotype has at least ten counts. Synthesis of TCR cDNA relied on 5'RACE template switching, which attached a universal primer site and UMIs. MiXCR was run by TCRdb on the 5' RACE reads, yielding one entry per CDR3 protein. The sample records over 250,000 distinct CDR3 sequences, 4.1% being singletons. Trimming pared 7 bases from V and 1 base from J, leaving 19 bases between. Germline V CDR1 and CDR2: DFQATT, SNEGSKA (reference sequence). The CDR3 length is 15 residues. The chain employs TRBV20-1 and TRBJ1-2; TRBD1 might be the D (5 bases). The material sequenced was PBMCs, taken 5 days after the yellow fever booster vaccination. This receptor was taken from a young man who received the YFV17D yellow fever vaccine. The CDR3 coding sequence is TGCAGTGGACTCCCTCGGGGGTTTGTTAACTATGGCTACACCTTC. Translated, it gives CSGLPRGFVNYGYTF.